The present TCR beta chain was sequenced within a study of graft-versus-host responses after intestinal transplantation. Whole-study context: Transplant types were multivisceral, liver-intestinal, or isolated intestinal. Each patient got anti-thymocyte globulin induction, then tacrolimus and steroids for about 3 years.

The repertoire was sequenced with immunoSEQ multiplex PCR; TCRdb's copy has only in-frame clones and lacks some. The sample yields 40,000 to 55,000 clones, approximately 95% seen once. Remarks on this clone: Its target is not known.

Germline CDR1 is SGHNT and CDR2 is YENEEA. The CDR3 has 15 amino acids. V lost 4 bases, J lost 0 bases, and 10 bases lay in between. This sequence joins TRBV11-3 and TRBJ1-5; D might be TRBD1 (5 bases). Sequenced material: unstimulated CD8+ T cells sorted from spleen or lymph node cells, taken before transplant. The sequence was collected from a human donor who was the organ donor for an intestinal transplant. The CDR3 coding sequence is TGTGCCAGCAGCTCAACAGGTAATAGCAATCAGCCCCAGCATTTT. It is translated as CASSSTGNSNQPQHF.